The 12 T cell receptor beta chains in this list originate from one sample, sequenced in a study of blood T cells in healthy people across ages. The use of a sample-barcoded 5' primer and a J-beta primer mix characterized a second PCR of roughly 6 to 11 cycles. MiXCR was run by TCRdb on the 5' RACE reads, yielding one entry per CDR3 protein. The table shows about 1 million distinct CDR3 sequences, with approximately 26% occurring only once. These data were also reused for a study on T cells of mothers and their children.

Sequencing was done on a sample of blood. The source of these receptors is a girl aged 2 to 10 in good health.

This chain connects TRBV28 to TRBJ2-5; TRBD2 aligns across 12 bases. The J call may not be correct, given that the DNA end is closer to TRBJ2-1. The germline V gene has CDR1 MDHEN and CDR2 SYDVKM. The CDR3 runs 19 residues. CDR3 residues: CASSSPNPRTSGKPDEQFF. DNA of the CDR3: TGTGCCAGCAGTTCGCCAAACCCTAGGACTAGCGGGAAACCCGATGAGCAGTTCTTC.

The chain joins TRBV20-1 to TRBJ2-3, with 8 nucleotides matching TRBD2. Germline lookup yields CDR1 DFQATT and CDR2 SNEGSKA (reference sequence). V was pared by 4 bases and J by 2 bases, with 14 bases of the junction left unmatched. The CDR3 is 17 residues long. The CDR3 DNA is TGCAGTGCTACGGACCACAAATCTAGCGGGCCCACAGATACGCAGTATTTT. Protein product: CSATDHKSSGPTDTQYF.

The rearrangement uses TRBV28 and TRBJ1-5, with unresolved D. CDR1 and CDR2 from the germline V gene are MDHEN and SYDVKM. The CDR3 is made up of 15 amino acids. V gave up 3 bases and J gave up 0 bases, with 9 bases separating them. The CDR3 loop is CASSLTLYSNQPQHF. In DNA, the CDR3 is TGTGCCAGCAGTTTGACACTCTATAGCAATCAGCCCCAGCATTTT.

The chain is built from TRBV7-9 and TRBJ1-5; D gene ambiguous. Trimming removed 1 base at V and 4 bases at J, with 11 bases between. Germline V gives CDR1 SEHNR, CDR2 FQNEAQ (reference sequence). CDR3 length equals 15 residues. As DNA, the CDR3 is TGTGCCAGCAGCTTAGAACCGCCGGAGAATCAGCCCCAGCATTTT. This gives the protein CASSLEPPENQPQHF.

This clonotype appeared a few times. The J gene is TRBJ2-5, the V gene TRBV7-9, with a tentative D call TRBD1 (5 bases). With the DNA end fitting TRBJ2-7 better, the J assignment may be wrong. Germline-derived CDR1 and CDR2 are SEHNR and FQNEAQ (reference sequence). The CDR3 is 14 residues long. Here the CDR3 reads CASSPVTVNYEQYF. The CDR3 DNA follows: TGTGCCAGCAGCCCCGTGACAGTCAACTACGAGCAGTACTTC.

J is TRBJ2-7 and V is TRBV29-1; tentative D call: TRBD2 (6 bases). The CDR3 has 16 residues. The ends were cut back, 7 bases at V and 0 bases at J, with 22 bases in the middle. CDR1 and CDR2 from the germline V gene are SQVTM and ANQGSEA. CDR3 in amino acids: CSAVTGEAESSYEQYF. The CDR3 DNA follows: TGCAGCGCTGTCACGGGGGAAGCTGAGAGCTCCTACGAGCAGTACTTC.

This chain links TRBV7-9 with TRBJ2-7; 10 nucleotides line up with TRBD2. Germline V CDR1 and CDR2: SEHNR, FQNEAQ (reference sequence). This CDR3 contains 17 residues. V was pared by 2 bases and J by 3 bases, with 10 bases of the junction left unmatched. CDR3 protein: CASSLRVGGTSDYEQYF. The CDR3 region has the DNA TGTGCCAGCAGCTTAAGGGTGGGTGGGACTAGCGACTACGAGCAGTACTTC.

This clonotype turned up a few times. The chain employs TRBV27 and TRBJ1-4; TRBD1 matches at 9 bases. Germline V gene sequence: CDR1 MNHEY, CDR2 SMNVEV (reference sequence). The CDR3 is made up of 14 amino acids. The V segment lost 3 bases and the J segment 8 bases; nucleotides outside the gene matches: 4. In DNA, the CDR3 is TGTGCCAGCAGTTTGTGGACAGGGGACGAAAAACTGTTTTTT. Amino acids: CASSLWTGDEKLFF.

This clonotype was observed a few times. The chain is built from TRBV12-3 or TRBV12-4 and TRBJ2-1; D gene unclear. The CDR3 covers 13 residues. V shed 3 bases and J shed 7 bases, with 10 bases lying between them. CDR3 DNA: TGTGCCAGCAGTTTGGATCACGGGAATGAGCAGTTCTTC. It translates to CASSLDHGNEQFF.

The rearrangement links TRBV6-1 to TRBJ1-6; D gene ambiguous. Germline assignment: CDR1 MNHNS and CDR2 SASEGT. This CDR3 has 16 residues. Deletions cut 9 bases from V and 6 bases from J, with 21 bases between. The CDR3 nucleotides read TGTGCCAGGAGCCCACGCGGAGGAGGCCTTAATTCACCCCTCCACTTT. This translates into CARSPRGGGLNSPLHF.

This clonotype has a handful of counts. V usage is TRBV20-1 and J usage is TRBJ1-4; D unclear. CDR1 is DFQATT, CDR2 SNEGSKA, per germline (reference sequence). This CDR3 comprises 13 residues. V lost 5 bases to trimming and J lost 4 bases, with 11 bases between them. The CDR3 DNA reads TGCAGTGCTCGACAAGAACTTAATGAAAAACTGTTTTTT. Encoded protein: CSARQELNEKLFF.

This clonotype was found a few times. The V call is TRBV27, the J call TRBJ1-1; D uncertain. The germline V gene encodes CDR1 MNHEY and CDR2 SMNVEV (reference sequence). The ends were cut back, 5 bases at V and 5 bases at J, with 15 bases in the middle. CDR3 length: 14 amino acids. The CDR3 DNA sequence: TGTGCCAGCAGTGGGGAGGGAGCATGGACTGAAGCTTTCTTT. Its protein product is CASSGEGAWTEAFF.